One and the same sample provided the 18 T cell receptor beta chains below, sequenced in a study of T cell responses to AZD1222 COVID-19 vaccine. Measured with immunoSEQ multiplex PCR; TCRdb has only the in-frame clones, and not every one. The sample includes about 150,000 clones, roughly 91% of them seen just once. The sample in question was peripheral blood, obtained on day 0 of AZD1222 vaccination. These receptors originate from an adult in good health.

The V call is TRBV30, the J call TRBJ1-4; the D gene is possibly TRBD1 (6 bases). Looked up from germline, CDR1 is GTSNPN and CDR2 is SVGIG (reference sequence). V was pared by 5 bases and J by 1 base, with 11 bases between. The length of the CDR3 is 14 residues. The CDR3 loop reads CAWSGGGTNEKLFF. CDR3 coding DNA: TGTGCCTGGTCAGGAGGGGGAACTAATGAAAAACTGTTTTTT.

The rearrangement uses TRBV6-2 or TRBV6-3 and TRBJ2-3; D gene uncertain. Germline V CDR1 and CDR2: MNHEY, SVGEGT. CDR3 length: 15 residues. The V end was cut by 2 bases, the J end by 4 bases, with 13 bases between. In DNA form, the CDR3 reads TGTGCCAGCAGTTACGGGGTAGTACACTCAGATACGCAGTATTTT. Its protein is CASSYGVVHSDTQYF.

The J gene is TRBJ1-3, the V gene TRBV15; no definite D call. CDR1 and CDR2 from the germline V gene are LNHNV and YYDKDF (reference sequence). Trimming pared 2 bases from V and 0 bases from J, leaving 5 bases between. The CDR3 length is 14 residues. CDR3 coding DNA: TGTGCCACCAGCAGACCTGACTCTGGAAACACCATATATTTT. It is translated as CATSRPDSGNTIYF. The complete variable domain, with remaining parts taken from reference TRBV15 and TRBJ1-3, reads DAMVIQNPRYQVTQFGKPVTLSCSQTLNHNVMYWYQQKSSQAPKLLFHYYDKDFNNEADTPDNFQSRRPNTSFCFLDIRSPGLGDTAMYLCATSRPDSGNTIYFGEGSWLTVV.

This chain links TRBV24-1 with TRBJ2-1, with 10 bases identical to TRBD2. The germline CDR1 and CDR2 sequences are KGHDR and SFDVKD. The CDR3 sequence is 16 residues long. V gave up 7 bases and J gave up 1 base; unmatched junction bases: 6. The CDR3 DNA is TGTGCCACCAGGGGATCTAGCGGGAGTTCCTACAATGAGCAGTTCTTC. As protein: CATRGSSGSSYNEQFF.

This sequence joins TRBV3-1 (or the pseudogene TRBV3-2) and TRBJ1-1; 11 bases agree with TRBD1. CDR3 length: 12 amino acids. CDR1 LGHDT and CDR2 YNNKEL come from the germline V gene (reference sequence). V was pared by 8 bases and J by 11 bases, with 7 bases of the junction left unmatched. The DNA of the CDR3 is TGTGCCAGCGAGGACAGGGGGCTCTACGCTTTCTTT. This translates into CASEDRGLYAFF.

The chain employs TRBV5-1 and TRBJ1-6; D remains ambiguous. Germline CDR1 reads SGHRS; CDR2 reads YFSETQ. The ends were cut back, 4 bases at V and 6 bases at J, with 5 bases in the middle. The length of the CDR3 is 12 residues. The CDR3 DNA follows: TGCGCCAGCAGCAACAGTAATTCACCCCTCCACTTT. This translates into CASSNSNSPLHF. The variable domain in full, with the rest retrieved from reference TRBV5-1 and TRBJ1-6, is KAGVTQTPRYLIKTRGQQVTLSCSPISGHRSVSWYQQTPGQGLQFLFEYFSETQRNKGNFPGRFSGRQFSNSRSEMNVSTLELGDSALYLCASSNSNSPLHFGNGTRLTVT.

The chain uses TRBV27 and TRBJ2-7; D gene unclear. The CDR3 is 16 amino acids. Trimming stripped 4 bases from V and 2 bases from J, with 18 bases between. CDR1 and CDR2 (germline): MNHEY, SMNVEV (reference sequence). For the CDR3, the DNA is TGTGCCAGCAGTTCTCCAGGACGGCTATTAACCTACGAGCAGTACTTC. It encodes CASSSPGRLLTYEQYF.

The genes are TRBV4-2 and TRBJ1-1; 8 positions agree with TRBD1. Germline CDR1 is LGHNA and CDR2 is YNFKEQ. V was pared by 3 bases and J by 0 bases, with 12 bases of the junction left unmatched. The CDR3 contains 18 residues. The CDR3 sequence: CASSHAGGAKRMNTEAFF. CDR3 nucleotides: TGTGCCAGCAGCCATGCAGGGGGCGCAAAAAGAATGAACACTGAAGCTTTCTTT.

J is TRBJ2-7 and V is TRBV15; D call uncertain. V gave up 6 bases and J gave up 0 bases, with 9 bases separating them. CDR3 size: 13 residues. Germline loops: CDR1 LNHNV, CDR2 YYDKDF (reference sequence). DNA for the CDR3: TGTGCCACCAGTCCTGCTAACTCCTACGAGCAGTACTTC. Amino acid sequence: CATSPANSYEQYF.

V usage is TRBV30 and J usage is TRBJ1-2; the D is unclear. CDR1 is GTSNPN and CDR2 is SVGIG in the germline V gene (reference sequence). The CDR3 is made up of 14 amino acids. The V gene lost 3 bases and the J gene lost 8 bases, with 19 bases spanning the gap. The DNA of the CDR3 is TGTGCCTGGAGCGCATCTATGGGAAGAAACGGCTACACCTTC. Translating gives CAWSASMGRNGYTF.

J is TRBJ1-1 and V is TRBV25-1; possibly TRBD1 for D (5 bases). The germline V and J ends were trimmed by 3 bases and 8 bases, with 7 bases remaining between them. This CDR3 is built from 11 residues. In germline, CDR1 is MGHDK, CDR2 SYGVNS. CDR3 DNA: TGTGCCAGCAGTGACCGACAGGAAGCTTTCTTT. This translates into CASSDRQEAFF. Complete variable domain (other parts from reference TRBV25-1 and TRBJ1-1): EADIYQTPRYLVIGTGKKITLECSQTMGHDKMYWYQQDPGMELHLIHYSYGVNSTEKGDLSSESTVSRIRTEHFPLTLESARPSHTSQYLCASSDRQEAFFGQGTRLTVV.

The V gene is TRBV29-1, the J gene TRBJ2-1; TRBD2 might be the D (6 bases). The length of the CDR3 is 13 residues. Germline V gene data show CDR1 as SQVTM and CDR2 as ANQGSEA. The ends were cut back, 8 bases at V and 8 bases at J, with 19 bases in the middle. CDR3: CSTTPVGRHEQFF. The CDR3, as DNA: TGCAGCACCACGCCGGTCGGGAGACATGAGCAGTTCTTC.

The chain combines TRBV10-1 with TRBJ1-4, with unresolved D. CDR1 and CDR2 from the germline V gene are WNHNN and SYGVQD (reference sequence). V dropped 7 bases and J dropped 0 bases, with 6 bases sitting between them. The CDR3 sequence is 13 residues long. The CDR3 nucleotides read TGCGCCAGCAACGTTGCAACTAATGAAAAACTGTTTTTT. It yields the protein CASNVATNEKLFF.

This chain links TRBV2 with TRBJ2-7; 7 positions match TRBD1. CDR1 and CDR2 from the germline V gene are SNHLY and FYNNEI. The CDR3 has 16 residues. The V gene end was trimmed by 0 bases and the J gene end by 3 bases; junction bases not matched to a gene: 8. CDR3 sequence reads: CASSEALPGQNYEQYF. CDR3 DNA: TGTGCCAGCAGTGAAGCCCTTCCGGGACAGAACTACGAGCAGTACTTC. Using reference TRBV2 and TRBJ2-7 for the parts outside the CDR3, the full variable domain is EPEVTQTPSHQVTQMGQEVILRCVPISNHLYFYWYRQILGQKVEFLVSFYNNEISEKSEIFDDQFSVERPDGSNFTLKIRSTKLEDSAMYFCASSEALPGQNYEQYFGPGTRLTVT.

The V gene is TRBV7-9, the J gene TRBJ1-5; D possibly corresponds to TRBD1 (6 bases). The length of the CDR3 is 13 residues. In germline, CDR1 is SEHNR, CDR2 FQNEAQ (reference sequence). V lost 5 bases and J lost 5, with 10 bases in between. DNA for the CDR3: TGTGCCAGCAGCGTACAGGGAGATCAGCCCCAGCATTTT. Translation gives CASSVQGDQPQHF.

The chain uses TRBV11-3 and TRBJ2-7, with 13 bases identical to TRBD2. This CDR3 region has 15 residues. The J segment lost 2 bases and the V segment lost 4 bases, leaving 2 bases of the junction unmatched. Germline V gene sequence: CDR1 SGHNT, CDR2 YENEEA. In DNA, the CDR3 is TGTGCCAGCAGCTCCGGACTAGCGGGAGCCTACGAGCAGTACTTC. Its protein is CASSSGLAGAYEQYF.

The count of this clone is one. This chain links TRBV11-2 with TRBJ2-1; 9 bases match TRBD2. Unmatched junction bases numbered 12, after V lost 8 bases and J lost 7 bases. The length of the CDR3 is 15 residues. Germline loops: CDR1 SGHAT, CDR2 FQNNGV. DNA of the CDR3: TGTGCCAGCTTCGGCTCGGGACTAGCATTTAATGAGCAGTTCTTC. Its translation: CASFGSGLAFNEQFF.

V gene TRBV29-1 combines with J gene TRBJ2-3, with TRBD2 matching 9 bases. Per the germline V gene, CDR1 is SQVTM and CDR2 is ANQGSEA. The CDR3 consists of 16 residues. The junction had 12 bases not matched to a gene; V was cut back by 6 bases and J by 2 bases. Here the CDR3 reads CSVPRRLAGLTDTQYF. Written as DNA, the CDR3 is TGCAGCGTCCCCCGGCGGCTAGCGGGGCTCACAGATACGCAGTATTTT.